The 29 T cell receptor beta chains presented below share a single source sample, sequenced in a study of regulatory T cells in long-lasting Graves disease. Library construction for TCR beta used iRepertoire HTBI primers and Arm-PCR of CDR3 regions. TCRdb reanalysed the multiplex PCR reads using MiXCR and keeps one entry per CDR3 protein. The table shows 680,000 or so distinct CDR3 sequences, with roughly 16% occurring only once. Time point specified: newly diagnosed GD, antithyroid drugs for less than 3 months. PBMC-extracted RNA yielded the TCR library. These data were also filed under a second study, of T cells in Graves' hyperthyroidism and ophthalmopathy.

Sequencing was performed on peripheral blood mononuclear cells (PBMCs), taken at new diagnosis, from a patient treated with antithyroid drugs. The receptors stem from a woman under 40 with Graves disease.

The CDR3 region has the DNA TGTGCCAGCAGCCAAGGTGGGAGGTGGGCTTTCTTT. Protein sequence: CASSQGGRWAFF. The gene calls are TRBV3-1 and TRBJ1-1; D is uncertain. CDR3 length equals 12 residues. Per the germline V gene, CDR1 is LGHDT and CDR2 is YNNKEL (reference sequence). V was shortened by 1 base and J by 11 bases, with 11 bases between the two germline ends.

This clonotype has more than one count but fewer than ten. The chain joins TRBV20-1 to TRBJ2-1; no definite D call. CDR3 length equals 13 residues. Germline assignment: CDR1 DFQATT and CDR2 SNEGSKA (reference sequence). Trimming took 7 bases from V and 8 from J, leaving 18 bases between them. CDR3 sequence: CSVSDPSKHEQFF. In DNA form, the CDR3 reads TGCAGTGTAAGTGACCCCAGCAAACATGAGCAGTTCTTC.

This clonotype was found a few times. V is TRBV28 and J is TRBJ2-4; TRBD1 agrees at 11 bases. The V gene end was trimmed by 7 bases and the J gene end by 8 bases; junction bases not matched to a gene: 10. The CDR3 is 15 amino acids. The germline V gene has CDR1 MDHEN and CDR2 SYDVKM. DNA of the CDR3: TGTGCCAGCAAAGAAACCGGGACAGGGGGACACATTCAGTACTTC. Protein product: CASKETGTGGHIQYF.

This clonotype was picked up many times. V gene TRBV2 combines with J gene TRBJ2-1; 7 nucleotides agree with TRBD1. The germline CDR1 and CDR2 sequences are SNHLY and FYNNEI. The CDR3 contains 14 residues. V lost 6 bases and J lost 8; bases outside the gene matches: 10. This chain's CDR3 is CASRSQGVVDEQFF. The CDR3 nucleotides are TGTGCCAGCAGGTCTCAGGGGGTAGTAGATGAGCAGTTCTTC. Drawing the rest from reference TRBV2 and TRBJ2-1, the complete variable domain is EPEVTQTPSHQVTQMGQEVILRCVPISNHLYFYWYRQILGQKVEFLVSFYNNEISEKSEIFDDQFSVERPDGSNFTLKIRSTKLEDSAMYFCASRSQGVVDEQFFGPGTRLTVL.

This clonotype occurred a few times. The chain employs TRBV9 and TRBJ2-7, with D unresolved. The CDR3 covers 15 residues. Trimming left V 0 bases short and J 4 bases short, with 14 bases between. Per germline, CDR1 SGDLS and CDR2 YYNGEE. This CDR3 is CASSVAPDVGYEQYF. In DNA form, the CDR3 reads TGTGCCAGCAGCGTAGCTCCGGACGTGGGGTACGAGCAGTACTTC.

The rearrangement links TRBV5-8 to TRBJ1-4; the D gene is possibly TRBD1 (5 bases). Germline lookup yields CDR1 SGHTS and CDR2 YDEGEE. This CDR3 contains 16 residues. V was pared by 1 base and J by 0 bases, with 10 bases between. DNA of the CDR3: TGTGCCAGCAGCTTGAGTCGGGGGGCAACTAATGAAAAACTGTTTTTT. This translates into CASSLSRGATNEKLFF.

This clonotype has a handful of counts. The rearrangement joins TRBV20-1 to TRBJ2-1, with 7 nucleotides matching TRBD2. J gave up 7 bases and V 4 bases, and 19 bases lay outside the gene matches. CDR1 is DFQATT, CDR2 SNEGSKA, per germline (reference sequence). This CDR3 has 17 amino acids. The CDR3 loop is CSATSVGGGPSKNEQFF. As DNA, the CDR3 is TGCAGTGCTACGTCTGTGGGGGGAGGGCCCTCGAAGAATGAGCAGTTCTTC.

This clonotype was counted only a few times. CDR3 amino acids: CASSSGTSPLLYNEQFF. The CDR3 DNA sequence: TGTGCCAGCAGCTCCGGGACTTCACCTTTATTATACAATGAGCAGTTCTTC. The chain links TRBV7-9 to TRBJ2-1, with D possibly matching TRBD2 (6 bases). V was shortened by 4 bases and J by 4 bases, with 20 bases between the two germline ends. Germline V CDR1 and CDR2: SEHNR, FQNEAQ (reference sequence). The CDR3 runs 17 residues.

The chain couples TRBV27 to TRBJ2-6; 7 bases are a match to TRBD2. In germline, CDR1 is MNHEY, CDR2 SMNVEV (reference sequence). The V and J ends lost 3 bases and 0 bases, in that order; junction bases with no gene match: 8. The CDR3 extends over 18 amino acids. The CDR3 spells CASSLWGGGSSGANVLTF. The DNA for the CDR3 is TGTGCCAGCAGTTTGTGGGGGGGGGGGAGCTCTGGGGCCAACGTCCTGACTTTC.

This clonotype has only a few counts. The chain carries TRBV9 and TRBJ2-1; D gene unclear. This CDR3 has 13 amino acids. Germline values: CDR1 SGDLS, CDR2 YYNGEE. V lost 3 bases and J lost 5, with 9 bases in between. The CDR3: CASSAPRDNEQFF. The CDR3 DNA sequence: TGTGCCAGCAGCGCCCCCCGGGACAATGAGCAGTTCTTC.

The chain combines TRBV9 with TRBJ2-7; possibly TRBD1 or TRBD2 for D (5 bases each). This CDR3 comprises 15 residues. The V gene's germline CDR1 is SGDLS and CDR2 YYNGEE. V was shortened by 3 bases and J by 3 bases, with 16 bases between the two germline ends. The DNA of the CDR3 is TGTGCCAGCAGCGCTGGGGACCGAGGGGTCTACGAGCAGTACTTC. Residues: CASSAGDRGVYEQYF. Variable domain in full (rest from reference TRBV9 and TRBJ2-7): DSGVTQTPKHLITATGQRVTLRCSPRSGDLSVYWYQQSLDQGLQFLIQYYNGEERAKGNILERFSAQQFPDLHSELNLSSLELGDSALYFCASSAGDRGVYEQYFGPGTRLTVT.

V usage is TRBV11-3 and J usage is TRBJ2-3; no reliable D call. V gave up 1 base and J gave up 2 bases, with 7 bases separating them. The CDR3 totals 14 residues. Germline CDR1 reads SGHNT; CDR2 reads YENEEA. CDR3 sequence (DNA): TGTGCCAGCAGCTTAGCCAGACACACAGATACGCAGTATTTT. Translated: CASSLARHTDTQYF. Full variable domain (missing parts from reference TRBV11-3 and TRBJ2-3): EAGVVQSPRYKIIEKKQPVAFWCNPISGHNTLYWYLQNLGQGPELLIRYENEEAVDDSQLPKDRFSAERLKGVDSTLKIQPAELGDSAVYLCASSLARHTDTQYFGPGTRLTVL.

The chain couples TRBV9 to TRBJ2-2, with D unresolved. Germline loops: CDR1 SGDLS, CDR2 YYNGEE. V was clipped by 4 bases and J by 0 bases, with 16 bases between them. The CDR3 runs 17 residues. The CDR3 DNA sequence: TGTGCCAGCAGCCCCGGGCGAAGACTTCCGAACACCGGGGAGCTGTTTTTT. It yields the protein CASSPGRRLPNTGELFF.

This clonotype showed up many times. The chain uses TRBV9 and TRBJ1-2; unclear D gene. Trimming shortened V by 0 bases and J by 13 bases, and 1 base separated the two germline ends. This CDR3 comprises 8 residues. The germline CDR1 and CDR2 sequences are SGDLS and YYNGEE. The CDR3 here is CASSVGTF. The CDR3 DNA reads TGTGCCAGCAGCGTAGGCACCTTC.

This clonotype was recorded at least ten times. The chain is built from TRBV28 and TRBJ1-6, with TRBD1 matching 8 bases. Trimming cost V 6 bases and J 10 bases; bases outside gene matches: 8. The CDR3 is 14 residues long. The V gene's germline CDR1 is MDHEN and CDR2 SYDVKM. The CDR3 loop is CASSPGGARSPLHF. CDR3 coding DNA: TGTGCCAGCAGCCCAGGGGGCGCGCGATCACCCCTCCACTTT.

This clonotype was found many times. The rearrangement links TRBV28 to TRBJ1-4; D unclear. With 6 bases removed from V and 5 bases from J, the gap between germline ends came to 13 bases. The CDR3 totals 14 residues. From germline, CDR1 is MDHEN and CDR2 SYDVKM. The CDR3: CASRTRGGNEKLFF. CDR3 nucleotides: TGTGCCAGCAGAACTCGGGGTGGGAATGAAAAACTGTTTTTT. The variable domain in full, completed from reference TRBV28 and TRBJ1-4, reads DVKVTQSSRYLVKRTGEKVFLECVQDMDHENMFWYRQDPGLGLRLIYFSYDVKMKEKGDIPEGYSVSREKKERFSLILESASTNQTSMYLCASRTRGGNEKLFFGSGTQLSVL.

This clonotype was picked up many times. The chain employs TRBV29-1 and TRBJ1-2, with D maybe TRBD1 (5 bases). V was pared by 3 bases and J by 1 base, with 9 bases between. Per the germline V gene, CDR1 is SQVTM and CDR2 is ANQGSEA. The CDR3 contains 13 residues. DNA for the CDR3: TGCAGCGTTGACAGGGATAATAACTATGGCTACACCTTC. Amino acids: CSVDRDNNYGYTF.

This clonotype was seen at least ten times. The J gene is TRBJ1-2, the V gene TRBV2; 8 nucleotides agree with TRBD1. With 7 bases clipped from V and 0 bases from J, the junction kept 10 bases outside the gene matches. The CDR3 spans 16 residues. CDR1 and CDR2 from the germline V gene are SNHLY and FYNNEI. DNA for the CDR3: TGTGCCAGCACCTTCAGGGGGCTATCGACTAACTATGGCTACACCTTC. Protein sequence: CASTFRGLSTNYGYTF.

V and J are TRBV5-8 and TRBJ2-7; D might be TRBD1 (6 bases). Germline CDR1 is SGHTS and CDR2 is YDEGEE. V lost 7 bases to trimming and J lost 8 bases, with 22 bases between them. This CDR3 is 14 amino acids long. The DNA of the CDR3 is TGTGCCAGCGGTGGGAAAGGGGGACCCCGGCAGCAGTACTTC. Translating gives CASGGKGGPRQQYF.

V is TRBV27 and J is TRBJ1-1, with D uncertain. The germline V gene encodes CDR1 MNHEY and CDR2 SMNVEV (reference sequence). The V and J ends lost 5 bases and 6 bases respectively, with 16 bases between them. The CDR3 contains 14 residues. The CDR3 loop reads CASSRDAVRAEAFF. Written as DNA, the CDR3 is TGTGCCAGCAGTCGCGATGCGGTCCGCGCTGAAGCTTTCTTT.

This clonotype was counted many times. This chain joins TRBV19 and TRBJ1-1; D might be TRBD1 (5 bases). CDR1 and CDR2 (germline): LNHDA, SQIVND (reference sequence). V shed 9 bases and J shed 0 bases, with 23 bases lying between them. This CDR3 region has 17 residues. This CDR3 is CASKQAGTYILNTEAFF. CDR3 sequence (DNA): TGTGCCAGCAAACAAGCCGGGACGTACATCCTGAACACTGAAGCTTTCTTT.

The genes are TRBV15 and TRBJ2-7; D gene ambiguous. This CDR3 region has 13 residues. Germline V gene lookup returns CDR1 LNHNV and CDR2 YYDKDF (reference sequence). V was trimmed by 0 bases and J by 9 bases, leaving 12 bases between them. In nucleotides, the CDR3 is TGTGCCACCAGCAGAGATCCCTCTTCCGGGCAGTACTTC. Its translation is CATSRDPSSGQYF.

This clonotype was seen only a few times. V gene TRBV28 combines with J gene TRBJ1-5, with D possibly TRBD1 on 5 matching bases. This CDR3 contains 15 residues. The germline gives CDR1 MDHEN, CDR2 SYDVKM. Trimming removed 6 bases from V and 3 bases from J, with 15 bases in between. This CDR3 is CASRIPGFSNQPQHF. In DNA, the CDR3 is TGTGCCAGCAGGATTCCAGGGTTTTCCAATCAGCCCCAGCATTTT.

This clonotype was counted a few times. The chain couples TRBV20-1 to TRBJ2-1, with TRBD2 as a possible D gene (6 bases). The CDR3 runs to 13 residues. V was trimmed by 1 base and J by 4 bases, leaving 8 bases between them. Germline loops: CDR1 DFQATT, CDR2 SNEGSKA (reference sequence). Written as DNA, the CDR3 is TGCAGTGCTAGAGCTAGCGAATACAATGAGCAGTTCTTC. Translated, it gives CSARASEYNEQFF.

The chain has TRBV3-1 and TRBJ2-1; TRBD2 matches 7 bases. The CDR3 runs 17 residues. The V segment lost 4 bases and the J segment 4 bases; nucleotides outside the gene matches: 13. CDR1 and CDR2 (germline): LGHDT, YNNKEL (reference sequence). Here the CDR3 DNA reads TGTGCCAGCAGCCGAATAGCGGGCCCCACGGGATACAATGAGCAGTTCTTC. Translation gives CASSRIAGPTGYNEQFF.

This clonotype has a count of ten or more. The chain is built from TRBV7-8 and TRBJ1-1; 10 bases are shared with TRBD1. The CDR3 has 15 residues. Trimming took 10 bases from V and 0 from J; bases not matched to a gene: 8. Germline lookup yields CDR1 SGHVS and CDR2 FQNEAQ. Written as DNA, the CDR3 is TGTGCCACCACCCGGGACAGGGGAATGAACACTGAAGCTTTCTTT. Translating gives CATTRDRGMNTEAFF.

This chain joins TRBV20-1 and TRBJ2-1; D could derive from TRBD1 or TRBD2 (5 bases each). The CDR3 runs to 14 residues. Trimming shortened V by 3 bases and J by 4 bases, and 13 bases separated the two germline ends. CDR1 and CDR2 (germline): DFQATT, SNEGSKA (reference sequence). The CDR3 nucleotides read TGCAGTGCTAGGCCCGGGACGGAATACAATGAGCAGTTCTTC. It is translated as CSARPGTEYNEQFF.

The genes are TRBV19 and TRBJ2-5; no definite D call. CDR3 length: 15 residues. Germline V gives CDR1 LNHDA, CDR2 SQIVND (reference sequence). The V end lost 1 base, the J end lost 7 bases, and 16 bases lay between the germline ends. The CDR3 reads CASSIADSPPATQYF. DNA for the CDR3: TGTGCCAGTAGTATAGCGGATTCCCCTCCGGCGACCCAGTACTTC.

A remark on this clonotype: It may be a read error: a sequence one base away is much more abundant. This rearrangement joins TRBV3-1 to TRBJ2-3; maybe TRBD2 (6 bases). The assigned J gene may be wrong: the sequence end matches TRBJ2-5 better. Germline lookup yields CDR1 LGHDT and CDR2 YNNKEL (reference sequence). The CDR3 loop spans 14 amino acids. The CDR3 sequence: CASRDNPRGGTQYF. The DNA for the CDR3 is TGTGCCAGCAGGGACAACCCTCGGGGAGGGACCCAGTACTTC.